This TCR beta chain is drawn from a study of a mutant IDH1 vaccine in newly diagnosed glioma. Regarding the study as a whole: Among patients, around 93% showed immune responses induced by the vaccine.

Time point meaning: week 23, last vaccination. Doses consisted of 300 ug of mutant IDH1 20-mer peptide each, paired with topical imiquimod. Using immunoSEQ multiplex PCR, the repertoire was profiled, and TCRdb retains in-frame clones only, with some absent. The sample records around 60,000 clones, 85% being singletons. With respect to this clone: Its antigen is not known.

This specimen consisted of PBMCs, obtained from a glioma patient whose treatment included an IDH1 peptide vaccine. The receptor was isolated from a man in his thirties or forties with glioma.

In DNA, the CDR3 is TGTGCCAGCAGCCGAAGGCAGACAGGGTTCGGGGAGCAGTACTTC. It codes for CASSRRQTGFGEQYF. The V and J genes are TRBV11-1 and TRBJ2-7; TRBD1 agrees at 7 bases. Germline V gene sequence: CDR1 SGHAT, CDR2 FQDESV (reference sequence). The CDR3 is made up of 15 amino acids. The J segment lost 7 bases and the V segment lost 5 bases, leaving 14 bases of the junction unmatched. The entire variable domain, with the rest obtained from reference TRBV11-1 and TRBJ2-7, is as follows: EAEVAQSPRYKITEKSQAVAFWCDPISGHATLYWYRQILGQGPELLVQFQDESVVDDSQLPKDRFSAERLKGVDSTLKIQPAELGDSAMYLCASSRRQTGFGEQYFGPGTRLTVT.